The 4 T cell receptor beta chains reported below all come from one sample, sequenced in a study of blood T cell repertoires in COVID-19. Clones were sequenced by immunoSEQ multiplex PCR, and TCRdb holds only the in-frame ones, with some missing. The sample shows 100,000 to 150,000 clones, about four fifths of them seen only once. Sequencing was done on a sample of peripheral blood. The receptor source for this set is a man aged 25-45 years with COVID-19, enrolled during active disease.

There are a few counts of this clone. The chain couples TRBV4-1 to TRBJ2-4, with a possible D match to TRBD1 (6 bases). Trimming cost V 0 bases and J 7 bases, with 13 bases left between them. Germline V gene sequence: CDR1 MGHRA, CDR2 YSYEKL. The length of the CDR3 is 15 residues. CDR3 nucleotides: TGCGCCAGCAGCCAAGACCAGGGGTGGGGGAACATTCAGTACTTC. Amino acids: CASSQDQGWGNIQYF.

The chain has TRBV18 and TRBJ2-7, with a tentative D call TRBD1 (7 bases). The germline V gene encodes CDR1 KGHSH and CDR2 LQKENI. The CDR3 totals 15 residues. Trimming removed 10 bases at V and 0 bases at J, with 19 bases between. CDR3 DNA: TGTGCCATCGACAGGGAACGACTAGACTCCTACGAGCAGTACTTC. Encoded protein: CAIDRERLDSYEQYF. The variable domain in full, completed from reference TRBV18 and TRBJ2-7, reads NAGVMQNPRHLVRRRGQEARLRCSPMKGHSHVYWYRQLPEEGLKFMVYLQKENIIDESGMPKERFSAEFPKEGPSILRIQQVVRGDSAAYFCAIDRERLDSYEQYFGPGTRLTVT.

The V gene is TRBV6-1, the J gene TRBJ1-5, with 9 bases identical to TRBD1. Per the germline V gene, CDR1 is MNHNS and CDR2 is SASEGT. CDR3 length equals 15 residues. V lost 1 base and J lost 6; bases outside the gene matches: 4. Written as DNA, the CDR3 is TGTGCCAGCAGTGAAGAGGGGACAGGGTTTCAGCCCCAGCATTTT. This codes for CASSEEGTGFQPQHF.

The chain uses TRBV7-2 and TRBJ1-1; the match to TRBD1 covers 10 bases. V trimming: 6 bases; J trimming: 3 bases; junction bases outside the gene matches: 4. CDR3 length: 14 residues. Germline V gene lookup returns CDR1 SGHTA and CDR2 FQGNSA. CDR3 in DNA: TGTGCCAGCAGTAAGGGACAGGGGTACACTGAAGCTTTCTTT. It is translated as CASSKGQGYTEAFF.